The clone carrying this T cell receptor beta chain was observed a single time. V shed 3 bases and J shed 1 base, with 9 bases lying between them. Germline-derived CDR1 and CDR2 are SQVTM and ANQGSEA. The CDR3 is made up of 13 amino acids. Produced via immunoSEQ multiplex PCR; TCRdb's table is partial and in-frame only. There are roughly 290,000 clones in the sample; 80% to 90% occur only once, and under 2.5% lies in the top ten. This specimen comes from a study of blood T cell repertoires in COVID-19. The sequenced sample was PBMCs or T cells enriched from blood (not recorded which). The TCR originated in a man aged 25 to 45 who had recovered from COVID-19. This chain connects TRBV29-1 to TRBJ1-1; D gene uncertain. Written as DNA, the CDR3 is TGCAGCGTTGAGGAGGCTGGGAACACTGAAGCTTTCTTT. Its protein product is CSVEEAGNTEAFF.